Below, 4 T cell receptor beta chains from the same sample are listed, as sequenced in a study of B cell selection in AIRE deficiency (dated by TCRdb to the late 2010s). The library was produced with the immunoSEQ multiplex PCR assay. The table was pulled from immuneACCESS by TCRdb, which kept in-frame rearrangements only. Such tables lose some clones; where checked, under half of the loss comes from unresolved V genes, and the rest has no known cause. The sample data list 20,000 to 30,000 clones, and approximately 96% of these were observed just once. Roughly 0.2% of the sample goes to the ten largest clones. CD4+CD127+ cells were sorted as the conventional CD4 T cell population. Sequenced material: conventional CD4+ T cells sorted from PBMCs. All receptors derive from a human donor with AIRE deficiency.

The V gene is TRBV27, the J gene TRBJ2-7; D is uncertain. V shed 6 bases and J shed 1 base, with 10 bases lying between them. Germline V gene sequence: CDR1 MNHEY, CDR2 SMNVEV (reference sequence). The CDR3 contains 13 residues. CDR3 in amino acids: CASSSGVSYEQYF. The CDR3, as DNA: TGTGCCAGCAGCTCTGGGGTTTCCTACGAGCAGTACTTC.

The chain uses TRBV5-4 and TRBJ2-5; D unresolved. Germline loops: CDR1 SGHNT, CDR2 YYREEE (reference sequence). Between the trimmed V and J ends, which lost 2 bases and 4 bases, there was a span of 9 bases. CDR3 length equals 13 residues. The CDR3 DNA sequence: TGTGCCAGCAGCTTAACCCCTCTAGAGACCCAGTACTTC. This encodes CASSLTPLETQYF.

V gene TRBV7-2 combines with J gene TRBJ1-3, with D tentatively TRBD1 (5 bases). The CDR3 is 15 amino acids. Germline-derived CDR1 and CDR2 are SGHTA and FQGNSA. The ends were cut back, 2 bases at V and 4 bases at J, with 12 bases in the middle. The CDR3 spells CASSLFRGLGNTIYF. CDR3 nucleotide sequence: TGTGCCAGCAGCTTATTTCGGGGCCTCGGAAACACCATATATTTT.

J is TRBJ1-5 and V is TRBV6-1; D perhaps matches TRBD1 (6 bases). The CDR3 spans 13 residues. The V gene's germline CDR1 is MNHNS and CDR2 SASEGT. Trimming shortened V by 6 bases and J by 6 bases, and 12 bases separated the two germline ends. As DNA, the CDR3 is TGTGCCAGCAGCCCCAGGGGAAGTCAGCCCCAGCATTTT. This codes for CASSPRGSQPQHF.